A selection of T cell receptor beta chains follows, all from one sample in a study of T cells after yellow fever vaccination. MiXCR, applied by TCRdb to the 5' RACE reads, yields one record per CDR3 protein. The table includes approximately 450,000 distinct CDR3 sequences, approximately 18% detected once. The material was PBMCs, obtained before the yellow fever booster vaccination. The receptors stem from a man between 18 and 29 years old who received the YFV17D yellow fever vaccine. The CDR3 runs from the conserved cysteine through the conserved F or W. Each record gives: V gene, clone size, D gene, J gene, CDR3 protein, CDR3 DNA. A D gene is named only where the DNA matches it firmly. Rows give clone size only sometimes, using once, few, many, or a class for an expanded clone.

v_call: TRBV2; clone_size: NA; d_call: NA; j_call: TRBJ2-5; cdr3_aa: CASRPGAEETQYF; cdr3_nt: TGTGCCAGCAGGCCCGGGGCCGAAGAGACCCAGTACTTC
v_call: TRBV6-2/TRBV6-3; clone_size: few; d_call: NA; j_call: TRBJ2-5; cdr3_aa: CASSMGRTQETQYF; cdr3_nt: TGTGCCAGCAGTATGGGACGCACCCAAGAGACCCAGTACTTC
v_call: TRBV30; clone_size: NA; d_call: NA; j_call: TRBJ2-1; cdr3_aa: CAWYPGQGTRKAYNEQFF; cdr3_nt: TGTGCCTGGTACCCGGGGCAGGGTACGCGGAAAGCCTACAATGAGCAGTTCTTC
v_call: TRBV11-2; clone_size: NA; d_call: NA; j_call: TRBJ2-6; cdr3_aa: CASSLVLRSGANVLTF; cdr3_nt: TGTGCCAGCAGCTTAGTATTGAGGTCTGGGGCCAACGTCCTGACTTTC
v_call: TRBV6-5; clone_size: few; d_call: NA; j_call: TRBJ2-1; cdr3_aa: CASSTSYNEQFF; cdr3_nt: TGTGCCAGCAGTACTAGCTACAATGAGCAGTTCTTC
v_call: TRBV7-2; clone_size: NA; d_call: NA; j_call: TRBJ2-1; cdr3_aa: CASSLYLRGPYNEQFF; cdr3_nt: TGTGCCAGCAGCTTATACTTGCGGGGGCCCTACAATGAGCAGTTCTTC
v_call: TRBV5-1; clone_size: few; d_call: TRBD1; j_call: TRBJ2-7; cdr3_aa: CASSLAPGQESYEQYF; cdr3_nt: TGCGCCAGCAGCTTGGCCCCGGGACAGGAGTCCTACGAGCAGTACTTC
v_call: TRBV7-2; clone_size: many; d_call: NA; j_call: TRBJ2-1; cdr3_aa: CASSLEGGYRFF; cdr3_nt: TGTGCCAGCAGCTTAGAGGGGGGGTATCGGTTCTTC
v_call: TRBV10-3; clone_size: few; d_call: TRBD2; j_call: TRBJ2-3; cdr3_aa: CAISGLAGVTDTQYF; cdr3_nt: TGTGCCATCAGTGGACTAGCGGGGGTCACAGATACGCAGTATTTT
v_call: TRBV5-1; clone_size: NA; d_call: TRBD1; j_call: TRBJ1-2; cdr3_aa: CASTMGQGDGYTF; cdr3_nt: TGCGCCAGCACCATGGGACAGGGAGATGGCTACACCTTC
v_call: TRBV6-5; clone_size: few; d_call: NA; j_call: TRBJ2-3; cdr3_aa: CASSSRTGTDTQYF; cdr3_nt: TGTGCCAGCAGTTCACGAACTGGGACAGATACGCAGTATTTT
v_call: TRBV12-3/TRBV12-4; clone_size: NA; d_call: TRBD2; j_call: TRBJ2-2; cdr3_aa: CASSLAGGFGGELFF; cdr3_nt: TGTGCCAGCAGTTTAGCGGGGGGGTTCGGCGGGGAGCTGTTTTTT
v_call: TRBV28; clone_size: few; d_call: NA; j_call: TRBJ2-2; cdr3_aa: CASSLYAGPITGELFF; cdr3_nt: TGTGCCAGCAGTTTATACGCAGGGCCGATCACCGGGGAGCTGTTTTTT
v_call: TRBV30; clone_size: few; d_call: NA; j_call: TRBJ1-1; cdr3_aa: CAWRRSTAEAFF; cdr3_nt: TGTGCCTGGAGGCGATCCACCGCTGAAGCTTTCTTT
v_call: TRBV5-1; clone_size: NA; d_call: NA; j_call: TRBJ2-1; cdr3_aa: CASSRGESSYNEQFF; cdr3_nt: TGCGCCAGCAGCCGCGGGGAGAGCTCCTACAATGAGCAGTTCTTC
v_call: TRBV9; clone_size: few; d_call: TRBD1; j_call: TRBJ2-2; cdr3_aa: CASSQGVAGPGTGELFF; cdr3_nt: TGTGCCAGCAGTCAGGGGGTTGCGGGCCCCGGGACCGGGGAGCTGTTTTTT